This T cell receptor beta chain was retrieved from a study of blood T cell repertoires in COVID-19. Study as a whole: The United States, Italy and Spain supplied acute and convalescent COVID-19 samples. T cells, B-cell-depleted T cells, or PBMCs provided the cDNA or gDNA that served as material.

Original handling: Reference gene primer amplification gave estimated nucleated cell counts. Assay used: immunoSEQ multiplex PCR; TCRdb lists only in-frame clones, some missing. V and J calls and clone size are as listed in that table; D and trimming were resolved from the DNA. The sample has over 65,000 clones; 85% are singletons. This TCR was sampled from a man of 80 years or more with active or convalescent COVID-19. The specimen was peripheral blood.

The CDR3 sequence is CAWSVGGNWGYTF. In DNA, the CDR3 is TGTGCCTGGAGTGTGGGAGGGAACTGGGGCTACACCTTC. This rearrangement joins TRBV30 to TRBJ1-2; D not resolved. Trimming left V 0 bases short and J 8 bases short, with 13 bases between. Per germline, CDR1 GTSNPN and CDR2 SVGIG (reference sequence). The CDR3 has 13 residues. Full variable domain (remainder filled in from reference TRBV30 and TRBJ1-2): SQTIHQWPATLVQPVGSPLSLECTVEGTSNPNLYWYRQAAGRGLQLLFYSVGIGQISSEVPQNLSASRPQDRQFILSSKKLLLSDSGFYLCAWSVGGNWGYTFGSGTRLTVV.